The 23 T cell receptor beta chains below all came from one sample that was sequenced in a study of blood T cell repertoires in COVID-19. TCRdb's table, derived via immunoSEQ multiplex PCR, lists solely in-frame clones and lacks some. The profile shows 110,000 to 150,000 clones, more than 75% of them singletons. The sample comprised peripheral blood. These receptors originate from a man aged 60 to 75 with acute or convalescent COVID-19.

This clone appeared a few times. The chain uses TRBV28 and TRBJ2-7, with D possibly matching TRBD1 (6 bases). Trimming removed 3 bases from V and 2 bases from J, with 11 bases in between. The length of the CDR3 is 14 residues. The germline V gene encodes CDR1 MDHEN and CDR2 SYDVKM. The CDR3 DNA is TGTGCCAGCAGTTTTTACAGGGCCGCCTACGAGCAGTACTTC. This encodes CASSFYRAAYEQYF.

The CDR3 DNA reads TGTGCCAGCAGCAAAGGACCGACAGGAGTCCCACTTCTTTTCTACGAGCAGTACTTC. Encoded protein: CASSKGPTGVPLLFYEQYF. The chain employs TRBV21-1 and TRBJ2-7; the D call in the table, TRBD1, was not verified against the DNA. TRBV21-1 is given as a pseudogene. CDR3 length: 19 residues.

The rearrangement links TRBV2 to TRBJ2-1; TRBD2 matches 12 bases. Germline CDR1 reads SNHLY; CDR2 reads FYNNEI. V was pared by 5 bases and J by 0 bases, with 8 bases of the junction left unmatched. This CDR3 region has 18 residues. The CDR3 sequence: CASSKTSGRLSSYNEQFF. The CDR3 nucleotides are TGTGCCAGCAGTAAAACTAGCGGGAGGCTGAGCTCCTACAATGAGCAGTTCTTC.

This chain joins TRBV9 and TRBJ2-5, with D possibly matching TRBD2 (6 bases). CDR3 length: 17 amino acids. Germline CDR1 and CDR2: SGDLS and YYNGEE. Trimming stripped 0 bases from V and 5 bases from J, with 20 bases between. The CDR3 DNA is TGTGCCAGCAGCGTAGACCCTCTAGCGCCGGGGAAGGAGACCCAGTACTTC. It encodes CASSVDPLAPGKETQYF. Using reference TRBV9 and TRBJ2-5 for the parts outside the CDR3, the full variable domain is DSGVTQTPKHLITATGQRVTLRCSPRSGDLSVYWYQQSLDQGLQFLIQYYNGEERAKGNILERFSAQQFPDLHSELNLSSLELGDSALYFCASSVDPLAPGKETQYFGPGTRLLVL.

The CDR3 region has the DNA TGCGCCAGCAGCTTGGCCGCAGGGGGCGCCTACGAGCAGTACTTC. Encoded protein: CASSLAAGGAYEQYF. J is TRBJ2-7 and V is TRBV5-1; 8 bases line up with TRBD1. Germline-derived CDR1 and CDR2 are SGHRS and YFSETQ. With 0 bases clipped from V and 2 bases from J, the junction kept 4 bases outside the gene matches. The CDR3 runs 15 residues.

The chain is built from TRBV3-1 (or the pseudogene TRBV3-2) and TRBJ2-7; TRBD2 agrees at 10 bases. Germline CDR1 reads LGHDT; CDR2 reads YNNKEL (reference sequence). The CDR3 loop spans 13 amino acids. Losses at the gene ends were 4 bases for V and 13 bases for J; bases not matched to a gene: 10. This CDR3 is CASSPGTSEGRYF. CDR3 DNA: TGTGCCAGCAGCCCAGGGACTAGCGAGGGTCGATACTTC.

This clone came up a few times. This rearrangement joins TRBV3-1 (or the pseudogene TRBV3-2) to TRBJ2-7; no reliable D call. The CDR3 consists of 12 residues. V was clipped by 3 bases and J by 2 bases, with 5 bases between them. In germline, CDR1 is LGHDT, CDR2 YNNKEL (reference sequence). CDR3 protein: CASSHQAYEQYF. Here the CDR3 DNA reads TGTGCCAGCAGCCACCAGGCCTACGAGCAGTACTTC.

This chain links TRBV6-4 with TRBJ2-3, with 7 nucleotides matching TRBD1. Germline assignment: CDR1 MRHNA and CDR2 SNTAGT. CDR3 length: 15 residues. V gave up 9 bases and J gave up 7 bases; unmatched junction bases: 16. CDR3 in DNA: TGTGCCAGGACTAAACTTACCGGGACAGCCTATACGCAGTATTTT. The encoded protein is CARTKLTGTAYTQYF.

The J gene is TRBJ1-5, the V gene TRBV19; 7 positions agree with TRBD1. J lost 5 bases, V lost 5 bases, and 6 bases had no gene match. This CDR3 region has 14 residues. Germline V gene sequence: CDR1 LNHDA, CDR2 SQIVND (reference sequence). This CDR3 is CASSPQTGHQPQHF. CDR3 sequence (DNA): TGTGCCAGTAGTCCCCAGACAGGGCATCAGCCCCAGCATTTT.

The V call is TRBV6-1, the J call TRBJ2-3, with a tentative D call TRBD1 (5 bases). Trimming cost V 3 bases and J 0 bases, with 7 bases left between them. Germline V CDR1 and CDR2: MNHNS, SASEGT. The CDR3 length is 14 residues. Here the CDR3 DNA reads TGTGCCAGCAGTGAGGGGCAGAGCACAGATACGCAGTATTTT. It is translated as CASSEGQSTDTQYF.

V gene TRBV27 combines with J gene TRBJ2-5, with 10 bases aligning to TRBD2. Looked up from germline, CDR1 is MNHEY and CDR2 is SMNVEV (reference sequence). This CDR3 comprises 14 residues. With 6 bases clipped from V and 2 bases from J, the junction kept 3 bases outside the gene matches. CDR3 region: CASRTSGQQETQYF. For the CDR3, the DNA is TGTGCCAGCAGGACTAGCGGGCAACAAGAGACCCAGTACTTC.

Here the CDR3 DNA reads TGCGCCAGCAGCTTGGGGGGACAGGCGAACCAAGAGACCCAGTACTTC. Translation: CASSLGGQANQETQYF. The V gene is TRBV5-1, the J gene TRBJ2-5, with 8 bases that match TRBD1. The length of the CDR3 is 16 residues. V trimming: 0 bases; J trimming: 0 bases; junction bases outside the gene matches: 4. Per the germline V gene, CDR1 is SGHRS and CDR2 is YFSETQ.

The V and J genes are TRBV7-2 and TRBJ2-7; 11 nucleotides match TRBD2. Germline values: CDR1 SGHTA, CDR2 FQGNSA. The J segment lost 2 bases and the V segment lost 6 bases, leaving 9 bases of the junction unmatched. The length of the CDR3 is 16 residues. DNA of the CDR3: TGTGCCAGCAGACAATGGACTAGCGGGCCAACCTACGAGCAGTACTTC. This encodes CASRQWTSGPTYEQYF.

The chain carries TRBV4-1 and TRBJ2-3; 7 nucleotides line up with TRBD1. The germline CDR1 and CDR2 sequences are MGHRA and YSYEKL. The ends lost 0 bases at V and 3 bases at J; junction bases unmatched: 6. The CDR3 is made up of 16 amino acids. CDR3 DNA sequence: TGCGCCAGCAGCCAAGATCCGCACAGGGGAACAGATACGCAGTATTTT. It is translated as CASSQDPHRGTDTQYF.

The V call is TRBV7-2, the J call TRBJ1-5; 7 bases map to TRBD1. The CDR3 loop spans 15 amino acids. The trim removed 4 bases at V and 10 bases at J, leaving 13 bases unmatched. Looked up from germline, CDR1 is SGHTA and CDR2 is FQGNSA. CDR3 coding DNA: TGTGCCAGCAGCTGGGACAGCGGAACGGTCAACCCCCAGCATTTT. It codes for CASSWDSGTVNPQHF.

The rearrangement links TRBV11-2 to TRBJ2-7; D gene unclear. Trimming removed 0 bases from V and 1 base from J, with 7 bases in between. CDR3 length: 14 amino acids. The germline V gene encodes CDR1 SGHAT and CDR2 FQNNGV. The CDR3 here is CASSLDWQSYEQYF. The CDR3 coding sequence is TGTGCCAGCAGCTTAGACTGGCAGTCCTACGAGCAGTACTTC.

The chain uses TRBV19 and TRBJ2-3, with D uncertain. Trimming left V 4 bases short and J 2 bases short, with 7 bases between. CDR1 is LNHDA, CDR2 SQIVND, per germline (reference sequence). The CDR3 is 13 residues long. CDR3 nucleotides: TGTGCCAGTAGTAGGATAGCCACAGATACGCAGTATTTT. This translates into CASSRIATDTQYF. Drawing the rest from reference TRBV19 and TRBJ2-3, the complete variable domain is DGGITQSPKYLFRKEGQNVTLSCEQNLNHDAMYWYRQDPGQGLRLIYYSQIVNDFQKGDIAEGYSVSREKKESFPLTVTSAQKNPTAFYLCASSRIATDTQYFGPGTRLTVL.

The chain recombines TRBV30 with TRBJ2-5; D remains ambiguous. CDR3 length: 13 amino acids. V was shortened by 0 bases and J by 2 bases, with 7 bases between the two germline ends. CDR1 GTSNPN and CDR2 SVGIG come from the germline V gene (reference sequence). CDR3 region: CAWSVRGQETQYF. CDR3 nucleotide sequence: TGTGCCTGGAGTGTACGCGGACAAGAGACCCAGTACTTC.

This clone was seen once. The chain carries TRBV29-1 and TRBJ2-3; D unresolved. CDR3 length: 13 residues. The V end was cut by 4 bases, the J end by 0 bases, with 8 bases between. Germline V gene lookup returns CDR1 SQVTM and CDR2 ANQGSEA. CDR3 loop: CSVAATSTDTQYF. The CDR3 DNA follows: TGCAGCGTTGCAGCGACTAGCACAGATACGCAGTATTTT.

The chain links TRBV3-1 (or the pseudogene TRBV3-2) to TRBJ1-2; 8 nucleotides agree with TRBD1. CDR1 and CDR2 (germline): LGHDT, YNNKEL (reference sequence). The junction had 7 bases not matched to a gene; V was cut back by 2 bases and J by 5 bases. This CDR3 comprises 15 residues. CDR3: CASSQRTGILYGYTF. In DNA form, the CDR3 reads TGTGCCAGCAGCCAAAGGACAGGGATACTATATGGCTACACCTTC.

V is TRBV5-1 and J is TRBJ2-5; TRBD2 is a possible D gene (5 bases). CDR1 SGHRS and CDR2 YFSETQ come from the germline V gene. V lost 0 bases and J lost 2, with 11 bases in between. CDR3 length equals 15 residues. CDR3 sequence (DNA): TGCGCCAGCAGCTTGGCTGCGGGCCAACAAGAGACCCAGTACTTC. Its protein is CASSLAAGQQETQYF.

Comments on this clone: Different DNA sequences within this sample yield the same CDR3. J is TRBJ2-7 and V is TRBV18; possible D gene TRBD2, 6 bases. The germline V gene encodes CDR1 KGHSH and CDR2 LQKENI. There are 13 residues in the CDR3. V lost 3 bases, J lost 2 bases, and 8 bases lay in between. In DNA, the CDR3 is TGTGCCAGCTCACCGGGGGGAACCTACGAGCAGTACTTC. Its protein is CASSPGGTYEQYF.

This clone has more than one count but fewer than ten. V and J are TRBV5-4 and TRBJ2-7; TRBD2 matches at 9 bases. CDR1 is SGHNT and CDR2 is YYREEE in the germline V gene (reference sequence). The CDR3 totals 15 residues. Trimming took 1 base from V and 3 from J; bases not matched to a gene: 5. CDR3 nucleotide sequence: TGTGCCAGCAGCTTGTCTACGACTAGCGGCTACGAGCAGTACTTC. It translates to CASSLSTTSGYEQYF.